The 3 T cell receptor beta chains below come from one sample, sequenced in a study of shared clonotypes between healthy human individuals. CD45RO-negative, CCR7-positively selected cells formed the naive CD8 fraction, excluding terminally differentiated effector memory CD45RA+ cells. The assay was immunoSEQ multiplex PCR, and TCRdb's table has in-frame clones only and misses some. The sample yields 800,000 to 950,000 clones, around 96% seen once. The sample taken for sequencing was naive CD8+ T cells sorted from blood. Every receptor here comes from a man between 25 and 39 years old in good health.

This clone has a single count. This chain links TRBV7-9 with TRBJ2-1; 12 nucleotides line up with TRBD2. V gave up 5 bases and J gave up 7 bases; unmatched junction bases: 9. Looked up from germline, CDR1 is SEHNR and CDR2 is FQNEAQ (reference sequence). The length of the CDR3 is 16 residues. CDR3 sequence reads: CASSPRLAGERNEQFF. CDR3 DNA sequence: TGTGCCAGCAGCCCCCGACTAGCGGGAGAGAGAAATGAGCAGTTCTTC.

Turning to this clone: Other DNA sequences in this specimen translate into the identical CDR3. The CDR3 protein is CASSITSYEQYF. DNA for the CDR3: TGTGCCAGCAGTATTACAAGCTACGAGCAGTACTTC. The chain links TRBV28 to TRBJ2-7; D is ambiguous. Germline V CDR1 and CDR2: MDHEN, SYDVKM. This CDR3 has 12 residues. V was pared by 5 bases and J by 3 bases, with 8 bases between.

V and J are TRBV28 and TRBJ1-5; no firm D call. The V end lost 4 bases, the J end lost 0 bases, and 7 bases lay between the germline ends. There are 14 residues in the CDR3. The germline V gene has CDR1 MDHEN and CDR2 SYDVKM. The CDR3 protein is CASSYRYSNQPQHF. The CDR3 nucleotides are TGTGCCAGCAGTTATAGGTATAGCAATCAGCCCCAGCATTTT. Complete variable domain (other parts from reference TRBV28 and TRBJ1-5): DVKVTQSSRYLVKRTGEKVFLECVQDMDHENMFWYRQDPGLGLRLIYFSYDVKMKEKGDIPEGYSVSREKKERFSLILESASTNQTSMYLCASSYRYSNQPQHFGDGTRLSIL.